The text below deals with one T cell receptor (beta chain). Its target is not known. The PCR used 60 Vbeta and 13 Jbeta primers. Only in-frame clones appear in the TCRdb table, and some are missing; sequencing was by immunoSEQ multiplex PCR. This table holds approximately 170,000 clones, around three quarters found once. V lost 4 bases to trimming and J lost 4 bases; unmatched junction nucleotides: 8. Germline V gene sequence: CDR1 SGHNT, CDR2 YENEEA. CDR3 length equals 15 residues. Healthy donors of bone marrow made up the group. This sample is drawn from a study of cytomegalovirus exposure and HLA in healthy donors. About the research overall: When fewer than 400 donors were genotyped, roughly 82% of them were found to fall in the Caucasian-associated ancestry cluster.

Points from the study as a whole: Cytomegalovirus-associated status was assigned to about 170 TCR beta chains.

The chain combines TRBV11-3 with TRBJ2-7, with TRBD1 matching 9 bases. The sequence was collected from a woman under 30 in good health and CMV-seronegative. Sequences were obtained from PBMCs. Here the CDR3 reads CASSSNSGQGYEQYF. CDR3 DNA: TGTGCCAGCAGCTCCAACTCGGGACAGGGATACGAGCAGTACTTC.